The TCR beta chain described here comes from a study of shared clonotypes between healthy human individuals. Overall study context: The plates for each donor numbered three CD4 naive, three CD4 memory, two CD8 naive and one CD8 memory.

Naive CD8 cells lacked CD45RO, underwent positive selection for CCR7 and left out terminally differentiated effector memory CD45RA+ cells. Profiling relied on immunoSEQ multiplex PCR, and the TCRdb table lists in-frame clones only, not all of them. The sample shows hundreds of thousands of clones, 98% of them seen only once. After removal of 6 bases from V and 7 bases from J, the junction contained 9 bases not matched to a gene. This CDR3 is 14 amino acids long. Germline V lookup: CDR1 SEHNR, CDR2 FQNEAQ (reference sequence). The chain combines TRBV7-9 with TRBJ1-2; 9 bases are shared with TRBD1. The TCR originated in a man aged 30-40 years in good health. The sample was naive CD8+ T cells sorted from blood. This CDR3 is CASRPPGQGPGYTF. CDR3 sequence (DNA): TGTGCCAGCAGGCCACCGGGACAGGGTCCTGGCTACACCTTC. The full variable domain, with the rest looked up from reference TRBV7-9 and TRBJ1-2, is DTGVSQNPRHKITKRGQNVTFRCDPISEHNRLYWYRQTLGQGPEFLTYFQNEAQLEKSRLLSDRFSAERPKGSFSTLEIQRTEQGDSAMYLCASRPPGQGPGYTFGSGTRLTVV.